The clone carrying this TCR beta chain was observed a handful of times. Its antigen is undetermined. There were TCR beta CDR3 regions amplified from RNA transcripts. A set of HTBI primers served as the primers for a first-round RT-PCR of the TCR CDR3. TCRdb processed the multiplex PCR reads anew with MiXCR; each CDR3 protein has one entry. Here the sample spans around 720,000 distinct CDR3 sequences, under 45% being singletons. Diagnosing involved the use of clinical symptoms, serum thyroxine and TRAb, thyroid ultrasound and orbital computed tomography. Per the germline V gene, CDR1 is SQVTM and CDR2 is ANQGSEA. V lost 7 bases to trimming and J lost 4 bases, with 16 bases between them. The CDR3 sequence is 13 residues long. This sample is drawn from a study of T cells in Graves' hyperthyroidism and ophthalmopathy. Study-level results: Stable hyperthyroidism and ophthalmopathy were separated using 13 V-J signatures. In the blood, most expanded thyroid clonotypes above 0.001 appeared as well.

The receptor comes from a woman in her thirties or forties with Graves' hyperthyroidism. Source material: blood. V usage is TRBV29-1 and J usage is TRBJ1-1; possible D gene TRBD1, 6 bases. The CDR3 here is CSGGRGMSTEAFF. The CDR3 coding sequence is TGCAGCGGCGGTAGGGGGATGAGCACTGAAGCTTTCTTT.